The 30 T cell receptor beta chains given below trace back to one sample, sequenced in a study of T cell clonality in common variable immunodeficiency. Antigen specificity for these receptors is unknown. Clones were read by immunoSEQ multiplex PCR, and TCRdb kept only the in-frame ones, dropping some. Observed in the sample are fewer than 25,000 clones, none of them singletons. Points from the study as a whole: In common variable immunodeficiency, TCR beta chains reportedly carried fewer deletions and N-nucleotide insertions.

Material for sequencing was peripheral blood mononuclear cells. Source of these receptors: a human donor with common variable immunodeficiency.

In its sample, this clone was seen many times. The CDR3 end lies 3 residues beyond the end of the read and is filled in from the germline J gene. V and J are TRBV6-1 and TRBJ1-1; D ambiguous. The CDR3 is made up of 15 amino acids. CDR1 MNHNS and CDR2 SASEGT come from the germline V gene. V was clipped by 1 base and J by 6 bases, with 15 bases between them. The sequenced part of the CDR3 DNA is TGTGCCAGCAGTGAAGAGTTGCGGGTTACAGCTGAA. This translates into CASSEELRVTAE. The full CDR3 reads CASSEELRVTAEAFF.

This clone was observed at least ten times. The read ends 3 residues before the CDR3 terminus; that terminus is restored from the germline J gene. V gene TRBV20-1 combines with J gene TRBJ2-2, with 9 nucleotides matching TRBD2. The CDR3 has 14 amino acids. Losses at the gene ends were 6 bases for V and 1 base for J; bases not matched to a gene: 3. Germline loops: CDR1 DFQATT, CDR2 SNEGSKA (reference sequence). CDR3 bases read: TGCAGTGCCGATAGCGGGGGGAACACCGGGGAG. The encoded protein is CSADSGGNTGE. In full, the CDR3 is CSADSGGNTGELFF.

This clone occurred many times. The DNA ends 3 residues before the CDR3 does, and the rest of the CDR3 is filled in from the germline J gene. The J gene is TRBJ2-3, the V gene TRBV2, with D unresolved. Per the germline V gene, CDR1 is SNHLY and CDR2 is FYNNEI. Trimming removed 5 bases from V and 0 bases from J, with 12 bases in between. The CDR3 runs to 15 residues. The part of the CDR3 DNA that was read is TGTGCCAGCAGTCCTTCAACTACTAGCACAGATACG. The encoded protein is CASSPSTTSTDT. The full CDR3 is CASSPSTTSTDTQYF.

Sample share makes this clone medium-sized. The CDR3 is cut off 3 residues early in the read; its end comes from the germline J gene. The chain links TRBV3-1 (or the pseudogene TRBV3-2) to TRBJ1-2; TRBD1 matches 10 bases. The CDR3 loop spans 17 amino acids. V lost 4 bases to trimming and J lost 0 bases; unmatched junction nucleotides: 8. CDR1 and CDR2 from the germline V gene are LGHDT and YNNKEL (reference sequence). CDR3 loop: CASSPRGQGRANYGYTF. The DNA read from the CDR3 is TGTGCCAGCAGCCCCCGGGGACAGGGGCGAGCTAACTATGGC.

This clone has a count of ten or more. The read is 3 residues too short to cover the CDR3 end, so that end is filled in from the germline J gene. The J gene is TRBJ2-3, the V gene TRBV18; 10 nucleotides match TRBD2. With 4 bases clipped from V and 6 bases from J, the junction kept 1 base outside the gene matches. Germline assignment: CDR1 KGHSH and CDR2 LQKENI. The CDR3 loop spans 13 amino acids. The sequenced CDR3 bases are TGTGCCAGCTCACAAGCGGGAGGGGATACG. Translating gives CASSQAGGDT. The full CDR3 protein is CASSQAGGDTQYF.

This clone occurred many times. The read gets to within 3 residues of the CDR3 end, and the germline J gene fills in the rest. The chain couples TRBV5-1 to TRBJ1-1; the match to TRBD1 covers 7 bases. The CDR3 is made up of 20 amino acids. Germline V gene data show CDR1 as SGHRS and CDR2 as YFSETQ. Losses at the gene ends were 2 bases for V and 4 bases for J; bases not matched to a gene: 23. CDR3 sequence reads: CASSFAGYEGHTGVGTEAFF. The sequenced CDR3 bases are TGCGCCAGCAGCTTTGCTGGTTATGAAGGCCACACAGGGGTTGGCACTGAA. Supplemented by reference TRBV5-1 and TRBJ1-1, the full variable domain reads KAGVTQTPRYLIKTRGQQVTLSCSPISGHRSVSWYQQTPGQGLQFLFEYFSETQRNKGNFPGRFSGRQFSNSRSEMNVSTLELGDSALYLCASSFAGYEGHTGVGTEAFFGQGTRLTVV.

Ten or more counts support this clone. The CDR3 sequence: CASSQQNTEAFF. The CDR3 DNA, read in part, is TGTGCCAGCAGCCAACAGAACACTGAA. The V and J genes are TRBV7-9 and TRBJ1-1; no firm D call. The read finishes 3 residues shy of the CDR3 end, and the germline J gene is used to complete it. CDR1 SEHNR and CDR2 FQNEAQ come from the germline V gene (reference sequence). CDR3 length equals 12 residues. V lost 5 bases and J 1 base, leaving 5 bases between the germline ends.

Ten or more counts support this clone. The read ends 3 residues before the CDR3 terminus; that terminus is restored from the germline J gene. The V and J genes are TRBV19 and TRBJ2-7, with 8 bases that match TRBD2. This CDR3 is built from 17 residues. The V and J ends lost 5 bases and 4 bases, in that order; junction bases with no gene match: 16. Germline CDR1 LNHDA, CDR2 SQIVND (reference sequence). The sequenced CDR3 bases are TGTGCCAGTAGTCTAGGTCTAGCGGGCTCCCTTCCTTACGAG. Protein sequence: CASSLGLAGSLPYE. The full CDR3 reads CASSLGLAGSLPYEQYF.

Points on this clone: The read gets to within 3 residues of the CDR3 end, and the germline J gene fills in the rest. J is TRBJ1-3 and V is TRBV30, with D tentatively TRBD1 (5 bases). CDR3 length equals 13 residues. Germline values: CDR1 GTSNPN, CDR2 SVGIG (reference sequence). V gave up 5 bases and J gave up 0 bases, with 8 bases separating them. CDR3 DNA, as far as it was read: TGTGCCTGGTTAACAGGCTCTGGAAACACC. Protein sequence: CAWLTGSGNT. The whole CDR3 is CAWLTGSGNTIYF.

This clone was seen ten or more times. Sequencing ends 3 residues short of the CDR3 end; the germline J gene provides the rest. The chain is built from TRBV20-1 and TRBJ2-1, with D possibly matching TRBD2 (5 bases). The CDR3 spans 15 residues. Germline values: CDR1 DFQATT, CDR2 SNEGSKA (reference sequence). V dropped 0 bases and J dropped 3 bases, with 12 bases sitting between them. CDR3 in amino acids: CSARDRGAVYNEQFF. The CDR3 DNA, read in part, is TGCAGTGCTAGAGATCGGGGAGCGGTCTACAATGAG.

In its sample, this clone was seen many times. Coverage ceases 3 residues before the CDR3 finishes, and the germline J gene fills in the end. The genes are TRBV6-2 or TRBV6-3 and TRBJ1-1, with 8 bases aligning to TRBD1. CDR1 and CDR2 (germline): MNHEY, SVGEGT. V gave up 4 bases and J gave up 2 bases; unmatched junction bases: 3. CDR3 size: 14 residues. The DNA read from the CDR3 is TGTGCCAGCAGTTCCCAGGGGGCAAACACTGAA. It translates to CASSSQGANTE. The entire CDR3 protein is CASSSQGANTEAFF.

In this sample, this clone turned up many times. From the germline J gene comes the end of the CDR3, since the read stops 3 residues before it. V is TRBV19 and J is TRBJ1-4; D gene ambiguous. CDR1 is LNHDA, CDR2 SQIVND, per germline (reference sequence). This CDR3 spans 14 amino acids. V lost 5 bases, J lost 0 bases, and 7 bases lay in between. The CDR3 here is CASSVTTTNEKLFF. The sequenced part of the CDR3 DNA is TGTGCCAGTAGTGTGACAACAACTAATGAAAAA.

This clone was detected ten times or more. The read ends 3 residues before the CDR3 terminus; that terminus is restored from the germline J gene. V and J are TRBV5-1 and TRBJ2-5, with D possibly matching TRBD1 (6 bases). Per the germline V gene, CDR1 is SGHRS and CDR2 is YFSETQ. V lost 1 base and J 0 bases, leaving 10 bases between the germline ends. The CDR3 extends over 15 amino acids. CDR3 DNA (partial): TGCGCCAGCAGCTTGTATGGACAGTACCAAGAGACC. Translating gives CASSLYGQYQET. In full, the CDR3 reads CASSLYGQYQETQYF.

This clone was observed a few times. Incomplete CDR3 DNA: TGTGCCAGCGACGACAGTTACAATGAG. Translating it yields CASDDSYNE. The complete CDR3 protein is CASDDSYNEQFF. This sequence joins TRBV18 and TRBJ2-1, with TRBD1 as a possible D gene (5 bases). Read sequence stops 3 residues before the CDR3 end, and the germline J gene provides the missing end. The V end was cut by 8 bases, the J end by 4 bases, with 9 bases between. Germline assignment: CDR1 KGHSH and CDR2 LQKENI. The CDR3 totals 12 residues.

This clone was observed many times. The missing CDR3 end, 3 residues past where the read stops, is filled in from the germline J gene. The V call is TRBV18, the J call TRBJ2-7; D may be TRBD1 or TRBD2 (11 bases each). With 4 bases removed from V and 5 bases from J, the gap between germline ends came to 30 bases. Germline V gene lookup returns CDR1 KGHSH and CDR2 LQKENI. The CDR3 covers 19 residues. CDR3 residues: CASSHGQGARLAGINEQYF. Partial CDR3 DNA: TGTGCCAGCTCACACGGACAGGGGGCAAGACTAGCGGGAATCAACGAG.

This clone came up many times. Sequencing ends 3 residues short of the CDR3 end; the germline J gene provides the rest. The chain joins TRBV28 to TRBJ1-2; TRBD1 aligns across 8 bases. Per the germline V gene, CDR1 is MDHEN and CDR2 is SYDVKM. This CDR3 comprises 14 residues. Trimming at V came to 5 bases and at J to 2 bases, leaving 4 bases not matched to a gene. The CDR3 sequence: CASSPGGANYGYTF. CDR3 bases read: TGTGCCAGCAGTCCAGGGGGCGCGAACTATGGC.

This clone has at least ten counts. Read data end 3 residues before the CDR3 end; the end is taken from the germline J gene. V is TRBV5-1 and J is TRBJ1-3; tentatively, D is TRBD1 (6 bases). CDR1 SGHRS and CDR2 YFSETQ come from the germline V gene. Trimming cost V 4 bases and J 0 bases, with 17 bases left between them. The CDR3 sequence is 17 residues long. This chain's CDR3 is CASSQGLQSSSGNTIYF. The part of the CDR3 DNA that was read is TGCGCCAGCAGCCAGGGGTTACAGTCGAGCTCTGGAAACACC.

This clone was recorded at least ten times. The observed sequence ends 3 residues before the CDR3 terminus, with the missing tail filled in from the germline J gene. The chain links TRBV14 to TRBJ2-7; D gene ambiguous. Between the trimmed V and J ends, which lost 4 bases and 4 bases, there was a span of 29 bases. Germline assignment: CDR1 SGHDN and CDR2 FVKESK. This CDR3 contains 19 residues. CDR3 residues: CASSPTSRPPLSDVYEQYF. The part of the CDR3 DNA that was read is TGTGCCAGCAGCCCGACCAGCAGGCCCCCGCTCTCAGACGTATACGAG.

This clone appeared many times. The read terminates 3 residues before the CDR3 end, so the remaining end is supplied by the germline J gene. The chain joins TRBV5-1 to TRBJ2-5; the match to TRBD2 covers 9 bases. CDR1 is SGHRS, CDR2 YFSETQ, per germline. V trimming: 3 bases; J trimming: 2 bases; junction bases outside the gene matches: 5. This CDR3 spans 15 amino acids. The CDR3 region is CASSSTSGQQETQYF. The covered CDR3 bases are TGCGCCAGCAGCTCTACTAGCGGGCAACAAGAGACC.

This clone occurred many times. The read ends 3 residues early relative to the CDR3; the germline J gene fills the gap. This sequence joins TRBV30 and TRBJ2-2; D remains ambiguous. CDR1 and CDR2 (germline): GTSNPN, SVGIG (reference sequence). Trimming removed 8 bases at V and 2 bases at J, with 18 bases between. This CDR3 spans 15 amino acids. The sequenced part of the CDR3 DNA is TGTGCCGGCGGTCGTGGTTATTCCAACACCGGGGAG. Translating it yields CAGGRGYSNTGE. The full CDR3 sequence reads CAGGRGYSNTGELFF.

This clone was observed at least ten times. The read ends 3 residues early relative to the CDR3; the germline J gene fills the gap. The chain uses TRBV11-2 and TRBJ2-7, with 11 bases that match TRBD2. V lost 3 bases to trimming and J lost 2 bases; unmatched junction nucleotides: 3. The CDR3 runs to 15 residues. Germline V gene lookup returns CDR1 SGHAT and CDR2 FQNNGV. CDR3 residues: CASSLTSGNPYEQYF. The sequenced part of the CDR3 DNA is TGTGCCAGCAGCTTGACTAGCGGGAACCCCTACGAG.

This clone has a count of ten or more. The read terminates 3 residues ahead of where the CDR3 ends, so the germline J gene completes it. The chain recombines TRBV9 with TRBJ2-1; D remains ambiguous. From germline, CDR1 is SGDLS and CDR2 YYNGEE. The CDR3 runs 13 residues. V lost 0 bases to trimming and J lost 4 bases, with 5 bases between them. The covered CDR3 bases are TGTGCCAGCAGCGTAGAGGGTTACAATGAG. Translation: CASSVEGYNE. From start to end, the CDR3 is CASSVEGYNEQFF.

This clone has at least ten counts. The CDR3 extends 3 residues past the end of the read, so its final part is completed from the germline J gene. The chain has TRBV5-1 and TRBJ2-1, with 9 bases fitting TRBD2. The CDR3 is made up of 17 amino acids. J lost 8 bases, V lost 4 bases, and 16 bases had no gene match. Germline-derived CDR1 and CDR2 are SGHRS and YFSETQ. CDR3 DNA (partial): TGCGCCAGCAGCCCCTTGATAGGGGGCGGGAGGGCAGATGAG. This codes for CASSPLIGGGRADE. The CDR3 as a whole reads CASSPLIGGGRADEQFF.

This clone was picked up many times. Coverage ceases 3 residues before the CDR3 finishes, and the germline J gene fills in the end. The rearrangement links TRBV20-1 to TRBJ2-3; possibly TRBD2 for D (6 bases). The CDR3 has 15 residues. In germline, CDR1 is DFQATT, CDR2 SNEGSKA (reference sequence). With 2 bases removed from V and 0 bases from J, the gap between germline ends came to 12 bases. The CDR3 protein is CSARLPGLSTDTQYF. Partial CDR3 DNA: TGCAGTGCTAGATTACCGGGACTTAGCACAGATACG.

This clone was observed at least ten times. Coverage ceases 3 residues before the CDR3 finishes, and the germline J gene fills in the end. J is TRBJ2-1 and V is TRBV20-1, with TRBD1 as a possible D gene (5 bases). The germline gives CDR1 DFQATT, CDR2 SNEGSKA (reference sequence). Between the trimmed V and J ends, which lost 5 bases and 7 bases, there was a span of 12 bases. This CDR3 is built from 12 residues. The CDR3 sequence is CSARQLGNEQFF. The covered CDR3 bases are TGCAGTGCTCGACAGCTGGGAAATGAG.

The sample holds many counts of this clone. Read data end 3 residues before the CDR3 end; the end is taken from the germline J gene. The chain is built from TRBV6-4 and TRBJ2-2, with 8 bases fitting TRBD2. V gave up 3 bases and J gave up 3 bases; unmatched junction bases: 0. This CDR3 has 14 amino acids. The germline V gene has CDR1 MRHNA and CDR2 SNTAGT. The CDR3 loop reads CASSEAGDTGELFF. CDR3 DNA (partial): TGTGCCAGCAGTGAAGCGGGAGACACCGGGGAG.

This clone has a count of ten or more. Incomplete CDR3 DNA: TGCGCCAGCAGCTCCGTGGGACTAGCGGGAGGGACCGGGGAG. It translates to CASSSVGLAGGTGE. In full, the CDR3 is CASSSVGLAGGTGELFF. The V call is TRBV5-1, the J call TRBJ2-2; TRBD2 aligns across 16 bases. Coverage ceases 3 residues before the CDR3 finishes, and the germline J gene fills in the end. V lost 3 bases to trimming and J lost 5 bases; unmatched junction nucleotides: 4. Germline CDR1 and CDR2: SGHRS and YFSETQ. The CDR3 is made up of 17 amino acids.

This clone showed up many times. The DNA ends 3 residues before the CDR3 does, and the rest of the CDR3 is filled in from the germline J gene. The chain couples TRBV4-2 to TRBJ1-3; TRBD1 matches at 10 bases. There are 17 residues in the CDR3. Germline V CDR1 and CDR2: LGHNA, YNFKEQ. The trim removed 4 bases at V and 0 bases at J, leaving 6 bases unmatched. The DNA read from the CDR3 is TGTGCCAGCAGCCCGGAGGGACAGGGGTACTCTGGAAACACC. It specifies CASSPEGQGYSGNT. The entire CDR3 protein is CASSPEGQGYSGNTIYF.

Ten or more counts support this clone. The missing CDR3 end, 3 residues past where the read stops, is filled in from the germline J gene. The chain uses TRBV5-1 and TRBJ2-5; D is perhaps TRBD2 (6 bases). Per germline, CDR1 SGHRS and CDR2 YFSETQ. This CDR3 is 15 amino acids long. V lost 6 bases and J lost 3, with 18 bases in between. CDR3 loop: CASMGGVTPKETQYF. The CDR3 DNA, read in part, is TGCGCCAGCATGGGGGGAGTGACCCCTAAAGAGACC.

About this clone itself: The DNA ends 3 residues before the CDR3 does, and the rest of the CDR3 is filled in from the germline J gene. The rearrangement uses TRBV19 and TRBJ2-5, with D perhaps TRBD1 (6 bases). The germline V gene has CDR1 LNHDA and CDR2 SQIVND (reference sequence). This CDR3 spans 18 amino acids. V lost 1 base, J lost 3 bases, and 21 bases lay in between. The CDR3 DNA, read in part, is TGTGCCAGTAGTATAGTGGGGGCAGGGCCACGGGGCAAAGAGACC. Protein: CASSIVGAGPRGKET. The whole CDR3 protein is CASSIVGAGPRGKETQYF.